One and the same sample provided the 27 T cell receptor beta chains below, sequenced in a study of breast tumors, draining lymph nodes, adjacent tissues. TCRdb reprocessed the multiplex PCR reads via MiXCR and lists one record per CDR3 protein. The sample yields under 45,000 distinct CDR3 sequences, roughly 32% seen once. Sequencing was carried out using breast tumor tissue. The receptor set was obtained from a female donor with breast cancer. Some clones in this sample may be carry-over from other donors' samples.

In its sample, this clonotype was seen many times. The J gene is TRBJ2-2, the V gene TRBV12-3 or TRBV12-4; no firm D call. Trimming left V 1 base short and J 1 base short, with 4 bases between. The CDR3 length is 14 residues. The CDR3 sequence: CASSLGWNTGELFF. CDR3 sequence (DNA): TGTGCCAGCAGTTTAGGATGGAACACCGGGGAGCTGTTTTTT.

The CDR3 nucleotides read TGCAGTGCCGCGGACAGGTGGGGAAACACCATATATTTT. Translated, it gives CSAADRWGNTIYF. V is TRBV20-1 and J is TRBJ1-3; 7 bases match TRBD1. Germline CDR1 is DFQATT and CDR2 is SNEGSKA (reference sequence). V lost 6 bases to trimming and J lost 4 bases; unmatched junction nucleotides: 6. CDR3 length: 13 residues.

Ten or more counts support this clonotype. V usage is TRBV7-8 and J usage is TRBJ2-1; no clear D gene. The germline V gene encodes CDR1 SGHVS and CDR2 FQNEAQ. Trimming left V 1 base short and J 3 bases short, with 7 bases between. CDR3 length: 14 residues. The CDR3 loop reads CASSLVGIYNEQFF. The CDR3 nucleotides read TGTGCCAGCAGCTTAGTAGGAATCTACAATGAGCAGTTCTTC.

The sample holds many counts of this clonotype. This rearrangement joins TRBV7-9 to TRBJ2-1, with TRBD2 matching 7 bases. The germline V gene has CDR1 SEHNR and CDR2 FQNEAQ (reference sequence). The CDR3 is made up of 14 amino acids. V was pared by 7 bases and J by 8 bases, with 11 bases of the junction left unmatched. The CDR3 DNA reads TGTGCCAGCAACGATAAGACTAGCTTCTATGAGCAGTTCTTC. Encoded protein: CASNDKTSFYEQFF.

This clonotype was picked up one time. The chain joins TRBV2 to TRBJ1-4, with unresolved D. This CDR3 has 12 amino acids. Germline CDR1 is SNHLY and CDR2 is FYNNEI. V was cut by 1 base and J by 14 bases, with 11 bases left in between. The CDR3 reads CASSEGRERLFF. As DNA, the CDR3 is TGTGCCAGCAGTGAAGGACGGGAAAGGCTGTTTTTT.

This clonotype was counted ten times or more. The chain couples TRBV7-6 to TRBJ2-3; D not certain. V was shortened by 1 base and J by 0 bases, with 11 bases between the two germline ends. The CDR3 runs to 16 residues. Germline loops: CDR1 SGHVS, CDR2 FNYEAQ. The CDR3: CASSLVTAISTDTQYF. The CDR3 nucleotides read TGTGCCAGCAGCTTAGTAACGGCGATTAGCACAGATACGCAGTATTTT. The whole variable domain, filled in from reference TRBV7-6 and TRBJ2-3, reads GAGVSQSPRYKVTKRGQDVALRCDPISGHVSLYWYRQALGQGPEFLTYFNYEAQQDKSGLPNDRFSAERPEGSISTLTIQRTEQRDSAMYRCASSLVTAISTDTQYFGPGTRLTVL.

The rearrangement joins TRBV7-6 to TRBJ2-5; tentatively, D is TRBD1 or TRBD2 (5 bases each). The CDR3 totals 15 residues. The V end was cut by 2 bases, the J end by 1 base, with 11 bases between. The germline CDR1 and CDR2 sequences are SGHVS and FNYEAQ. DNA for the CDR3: TGTGCCAGCAGCTTATTTTCGGGACGCCAAGAGACCCAGTACTTC. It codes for CASSLFSGRQETQYF.

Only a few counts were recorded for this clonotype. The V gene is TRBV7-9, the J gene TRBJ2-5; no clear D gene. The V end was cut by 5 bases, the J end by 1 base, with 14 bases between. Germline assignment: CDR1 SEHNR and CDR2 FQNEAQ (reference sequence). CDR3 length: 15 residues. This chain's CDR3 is CASSKTGPVQETQYF. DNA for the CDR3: TGTGCCAGCAGCAAGACCGGGCCAGTCCAAGAGACCCAGTACTTC.

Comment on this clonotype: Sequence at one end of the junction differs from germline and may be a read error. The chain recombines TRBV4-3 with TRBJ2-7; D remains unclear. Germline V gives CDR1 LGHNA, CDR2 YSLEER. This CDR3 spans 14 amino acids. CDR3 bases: TGCGCCAGTAGCCAACAAGGGCTCGGCTACGAGCAGTACTTC. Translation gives CASSQQGLGYEQYF.

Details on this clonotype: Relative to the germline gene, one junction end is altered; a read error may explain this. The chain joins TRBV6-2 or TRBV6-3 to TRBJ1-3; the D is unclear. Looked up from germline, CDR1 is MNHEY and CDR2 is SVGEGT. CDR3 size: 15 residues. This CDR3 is CACSYSRISGNTIYF. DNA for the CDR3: TGTGCCTGCAGTTACTCCCGGATCTCTGGAAACACCATATATTTT.

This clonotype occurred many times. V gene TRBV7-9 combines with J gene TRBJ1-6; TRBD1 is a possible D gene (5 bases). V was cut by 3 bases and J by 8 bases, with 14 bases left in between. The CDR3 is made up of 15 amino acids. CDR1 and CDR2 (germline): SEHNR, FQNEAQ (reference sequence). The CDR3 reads CASSFLGRGDSPLHF. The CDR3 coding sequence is TGTGCCAGCAGCTTTCTCGGAAGGGGAGATTCACCCCTCCACTTT.

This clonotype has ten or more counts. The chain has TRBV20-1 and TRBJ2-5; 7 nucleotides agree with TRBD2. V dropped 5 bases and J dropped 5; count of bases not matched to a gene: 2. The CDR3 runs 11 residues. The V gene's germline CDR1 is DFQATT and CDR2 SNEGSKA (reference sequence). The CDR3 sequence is CSAGLEETQYF. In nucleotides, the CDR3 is TGCAGTGCTGGACTAGAGGAGACCCAGTACTTC.

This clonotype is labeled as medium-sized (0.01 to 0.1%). The CDR3 reads CASSLGGGYEQYF. CDR3 DNA: TGTGCCAGCAGCTTAGGAGGGGGATACGAGCAGTACTTC. The chain carries TRBV11-2 and TRBJ2-7; possible D gene TRBD1, 6 bases. Trimming cost V 1 base and J 4 bases, with 8 bases left between them. The CDR3 has 13 residues. Germline V gives CDR1 SGHAT, CDR2 FQNNGV.

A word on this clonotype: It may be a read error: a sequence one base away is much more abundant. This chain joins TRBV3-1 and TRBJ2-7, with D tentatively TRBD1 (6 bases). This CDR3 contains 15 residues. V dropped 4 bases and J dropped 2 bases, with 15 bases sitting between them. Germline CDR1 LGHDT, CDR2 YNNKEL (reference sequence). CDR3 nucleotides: TGTGCCAGCAGCCGAGCCCTACAGGGCCCCTACGAGCAGTACTTC. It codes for CASSRALQGPYEQYF.

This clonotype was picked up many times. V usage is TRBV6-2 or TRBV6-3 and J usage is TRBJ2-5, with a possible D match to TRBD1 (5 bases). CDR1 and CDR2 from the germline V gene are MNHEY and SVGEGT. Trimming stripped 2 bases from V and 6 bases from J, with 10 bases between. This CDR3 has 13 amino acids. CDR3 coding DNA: TGTGCCAGCAGTTACGACAGTGGTAAGACCCAGTACTTC. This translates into CASSYDSGKTQYF.

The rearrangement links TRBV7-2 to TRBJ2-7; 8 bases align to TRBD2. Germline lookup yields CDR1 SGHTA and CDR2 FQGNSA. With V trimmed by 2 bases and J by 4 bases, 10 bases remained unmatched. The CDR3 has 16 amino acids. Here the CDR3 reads CASSLFRSGSVYEQYF. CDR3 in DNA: TGTGCCAGCAGCTTATTCCGAAGCGGGAGTGTGTACGAGCAGTACTTC.

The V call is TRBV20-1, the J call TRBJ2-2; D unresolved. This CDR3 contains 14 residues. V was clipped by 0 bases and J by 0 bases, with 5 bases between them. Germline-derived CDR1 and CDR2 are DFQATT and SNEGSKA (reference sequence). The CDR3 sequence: CSARENANTGELFF. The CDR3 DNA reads TGCAGTGCTAGAGAAAACGCGAACACCGGGGAGCTGTTTTTT.

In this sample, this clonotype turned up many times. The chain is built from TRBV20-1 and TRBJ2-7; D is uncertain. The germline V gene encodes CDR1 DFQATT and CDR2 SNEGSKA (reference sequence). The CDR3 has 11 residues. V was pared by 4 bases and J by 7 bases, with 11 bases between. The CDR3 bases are TGCAGTGCTATGGCCTACAGTGAGCAGTACTTC. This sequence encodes CSAMAYSEQYF.

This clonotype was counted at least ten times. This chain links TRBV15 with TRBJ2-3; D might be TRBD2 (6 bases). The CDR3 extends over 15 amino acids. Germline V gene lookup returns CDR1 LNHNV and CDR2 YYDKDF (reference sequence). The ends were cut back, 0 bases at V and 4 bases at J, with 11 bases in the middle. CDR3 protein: CATSRDSGASDTQYF. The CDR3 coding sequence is TGTGCCACCAGCAGAGATTCGGGAGCCTCAGATACGCAGTATTTT.

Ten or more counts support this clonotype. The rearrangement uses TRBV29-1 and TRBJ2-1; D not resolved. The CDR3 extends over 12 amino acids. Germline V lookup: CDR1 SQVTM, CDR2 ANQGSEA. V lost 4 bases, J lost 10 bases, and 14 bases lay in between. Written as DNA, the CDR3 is TGCAGCGTTGCCCTCGCCGTCTCCGAGCAGTTCTTC. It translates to CSVALAVSEQFF.

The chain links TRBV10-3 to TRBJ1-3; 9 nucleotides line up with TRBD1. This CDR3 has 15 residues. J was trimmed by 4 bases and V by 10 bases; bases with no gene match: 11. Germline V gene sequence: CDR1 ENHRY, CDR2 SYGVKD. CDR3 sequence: CASQTGGSGGNTIYF. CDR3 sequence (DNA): TGTGCCAGCCAAACAGGGGGCTCGGGGGGAAACACCATATATTTT.

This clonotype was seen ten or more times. CDR3 protein: CASSSTTFDRGEKLFF. Here the CDR3 DNA reads TGTGCCAGCAGTTCGACTACGTTTGACAGGGGTGAAAAACTGTTTTTT. The chain joins TRBV12-3 or TRBV12-4 to TRBJ1-4; 8 bases align to TRBD1. The CDR3 totals 16 residues. Trimming at V came to 4 bases and at J to 7 bases, leaving 11 bases not matched to a gene.

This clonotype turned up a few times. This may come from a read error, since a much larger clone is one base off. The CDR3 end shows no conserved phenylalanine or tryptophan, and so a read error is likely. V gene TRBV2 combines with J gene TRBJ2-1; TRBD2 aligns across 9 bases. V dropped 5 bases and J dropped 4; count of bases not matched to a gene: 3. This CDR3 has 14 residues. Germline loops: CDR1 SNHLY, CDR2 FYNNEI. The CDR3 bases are TGTGCCAGCAGTCTAGCGGGATTTTACAATGAGCAGTTCTCC. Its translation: CASSLAGFYNEQFS.

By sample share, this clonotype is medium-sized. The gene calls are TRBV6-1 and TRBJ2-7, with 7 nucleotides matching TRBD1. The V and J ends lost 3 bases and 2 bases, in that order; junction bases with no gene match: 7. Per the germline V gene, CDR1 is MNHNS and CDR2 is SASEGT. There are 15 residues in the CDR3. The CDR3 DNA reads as TGTGCCAGCAGTGACGAACAGGGGTCTACCTACGAGCAGTACTTC. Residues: CASSDEQGSTYEQYF.

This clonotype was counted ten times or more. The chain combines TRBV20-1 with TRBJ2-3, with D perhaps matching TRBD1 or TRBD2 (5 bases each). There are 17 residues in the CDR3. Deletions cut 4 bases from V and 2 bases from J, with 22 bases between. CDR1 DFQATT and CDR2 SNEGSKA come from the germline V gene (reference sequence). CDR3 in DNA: TGCAGTGCTATCCGGCCGGGACCCAACGTTAACACAGATACGCAGTATTTT. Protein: CSAIRPGPNVNTDTQYF.

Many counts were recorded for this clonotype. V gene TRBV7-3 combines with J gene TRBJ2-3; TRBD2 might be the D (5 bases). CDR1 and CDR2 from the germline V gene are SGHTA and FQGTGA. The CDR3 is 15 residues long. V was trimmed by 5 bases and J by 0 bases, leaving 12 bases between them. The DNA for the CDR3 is TGTGCCAGCAGCCCCTCTAGCCACAGCACAGATACGCAGTATTTT. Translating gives CASSPSSHSTDTQYF.

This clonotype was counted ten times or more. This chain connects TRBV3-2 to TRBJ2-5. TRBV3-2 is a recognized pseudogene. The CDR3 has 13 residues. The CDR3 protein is CASIVREQETQYF. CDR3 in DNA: TGTGCCAGCATCGTGCGAGAACAAGAGACCCAGTACTTC.